The sequence of this T cell receptor (beta chain) was determined in a study of CD8 T cells in Susac syndrome (dated by TCRdb to between 2017 and 2020). In the study overall: The study used repertoire sequencing to test whether antigen drove CD8+ T cell activation and differentiation in Susac syndrome. Clonality of the CD8+ T cell repertoire was compared between more than 10 healthy donors, about 14 Susac syndrome patients and about 15 multiple sclerosis patients.

Peripheral blood CD8+ and CD4+ T cells from healthy donors, Susac syndrome patients and multiple sclerosis patients were profiled using high-throughput TCR beta sequencing. The multiple sclerosis controls were treatment-naive patients who had stable or active relapsing-remitting disease and met the revised McDonald criteria. Bulk CD8+ and CD4+ T cells were purified magnetically by negative isolation, whereas CD8+ TEMRA cells were enriched by FACS. Blood was drawn into EDTA tubes, processed within 24 hours, and PBMCs were isolated by density gradient centrifugation. PBMCs intended for TCR sequencing were cryopreserved in liquid nitrogen and thawed later in a water bath at 37 degrees C. The sorted or isolated CD4+, CD8+ and CD8+ TEMRA cells reached a purity of at least 90%. Broader findings and caveats from the paper: The study acknowledged that relatively few individuals were included in the TCR sequencing and HLA analysis.

RNA was extracted with the RNeasy kit and roughly 0.5 to 1 ug was reverse transcribed using random hexamers. The immunoSEQ multiplex PCR assay, which covers 54 Vbeta and 13 Jbeta segments, was used to amplify TCR beta CDR3 regions. PCR amplification bias was corrected by using a synthetic template baseline for primer optimization and computational correction. Regarding the original processing steps: Reads were annotated to V, D and J genes according to IMGT and were analyzed with immunoSEQ Analyzer, with only productive sequences retained. To calculate clonality, Shannon entropy was normalized by log2 of the number of productive unique sequences and then subtracted from one. For each patient and control, public and private clones were evaluated within the 100 most prevalent clones. Clones were defined as Susac-specific if absent from the healthy and MS cohorts, from around 1,000 published viral clones and from other ImmuneACCESS disease sequences. The raw public data were reprocessed by TCRdb itself: fastp quality trimming at Q25, MiXCR clonotype calling, in-frame beta chains only. Each CDR3 protein appears once, grouped with its most common genes and DNA. These V and J calls are TCRdb output, not the study's own analysis. The sample contains some 300,000 distinct CDR3 sequences, 70% to 90% of them found a single time. 0.2% to 0.25% of the sample is held by the ten biggest clonotypes.

Note on this clonotype: Its cognate antigen has yet to be identified. No base-level quality is on record; no much larger clone is a single base apart.

A distance of 10 bases separates the germline ends of V and J, which lose 0 bases and 7 bases respectively. The CDR3 numbers 14 residues from cysteine through phenylalanine. The only DNA kept is the CDR3, 42 bases in frame from the first base. The germline V gene specifies MNHEY as CDR1 and SVGEGT as CDR2. The chain is assembled from TRBV6-2 or TRBV6-3 and TRBJ1-5; the D gene identity is not certain. This TCR was sampled from a human donor with multiple sclerosis. Sequenced: CD8+ T cells from PBMCs. The CDR3 sequence is CASSYSGLEQPQHF. Read as DNA, the sequence is TGTGCCAGCAGTTACTCAGGGCTTGAACAGCCCCAGCATTTT.